One and the same sample provided the 29 T cell receptor beta chains below, sequenced in a study of naive and memory T cell subsets. An equimolar mix of two oligonucleotides served as the beta constant-region primer for TRBC1 and TRBC2. Nested alpha and beta constant-region primers with the SP2 primer drove four PCR rounds on ligated cDNA. A single record per CDR3 protein comes from TCRdb applying MiXCR to the UMI-ligation and nested PCR reads. The sample contains 100,000 to 150,000 distinct CDR3 sequences, 35% to 40% of which appear only once. Sequencing was carried out using central memory CD4+ T cells from blood. The receptors come from a human donor in good health.

This chain connects TRBV20-1 to TRBJ2-1; 13 bases fit TRBD2. In germline, CDR1 is DFQATT, CDR2 SNEGSKA (reference sequence). V lost 0 bases to trimming and J lost 10 bases; unmatched junction nucleotides: 9. This CDR3 is built from 16 residues. CDR3 sequence (DNA): TGCAGTGCTAGAGATTGGACTAGCGGGAGAGCATGGGAGCAGTTCTTC. This gives the protein CSARDWTSGRAWEQFF.

This clonotype was recorded once. The V gene is TRBV6-6, the J gene TRBJ1-3; D gene unclear. V lost 1 base to trimming and J lost 0 bases, with 1 base between them. The CDR3 contains 13 residues. Germline CDR1 MNHNY, CDR2 SVGAGI (reference sequence). Here the CDR3 reads CASSYYSGNTIYF. The CDR3 DNA is TGTGCCAGCAGTTACTACTCTGGAAACACCATATATTTT.

The rearrangement links TRBV6-5 to TRBJ2-7; D perhaps matches TRBD2 (5 bases). The V and J ends lost 2 bases and 4 bases respectively, with 15 bases between them. Germline values: CDR1 MNHEY, CDR2 SVGAGI. The CDR3 totals 15 residues. The CDR3 region is CASSYGTQRDYEQYF. CDR3 DNA: TGTGCCAGCAGTTACGGCACACAACGGGATTACGAGCAGTACTTC.

This chain uses TRBV18 with TRBJ2-5; no clear D. The CDR3 runs to 11 residues. Trimming removed 4 bases at V and 3 bases at J, with 3 bases between. Germline V CDR1 and CDR2: KGHSH, LQKENI. CDR3: CASSRKETQYF. The CDR3, as DNA: TGTGCCAGCTCACGCAAAGAGACCCAGTACTTC.

The V call is TRBV19, the J call TRBJ2-1, with a tentative D call TRBD2 (5 bases). CDR1 and CDR2 from the germline V gene are LNHDA and SQIVND (reference sequence). The CDR3 is made up of 15 amino acids. V lost 6 bases and J 0 bases, leaving 12 bases between the germline ends. CDR3 in DNA: TGTGCCAGTAGGACTACTGTAAGCTCCTACAATGAGCAGTTCTTC. This sequence encodes CASRTTVSSYNEQFF.

This clonotype was seen more than once but under ten times. The rearrangement uses TRBV10-2 and TRBJ2-2; unclear D gene. V lost 6 bases to trimming and J lost 1 base, with 6 bases between them. Germline assignment: CDR1 WSHSY and CDR2 SAAADI. The CDR3 spans 13 residues. In nucleotides, the CDR3 is TGCGCCAGCAGAGTGCGGAACACCGGGGAGCTGTTTTTT. Residues: CASRVRNTGELFF.

This clonotype was recorded many times. This chain links TRBV10-1 with TRBJ1-5; unclear D gene. The CDR3 is 13 amino acids. Per the germline V gene, CDR1 is WNHNN and CDR2 is SYGVQD (reference sequence). V was shortened by 4 bases and J by 6 bases, with 10 bases between the two germline ends. The CDR3 nucleotides are TGCGCCAGCAGTGGGACCCTAGGTCAGCCCCAGCATTTT. Its protein is CASSGTLGQPQHF.

This clonotype was recorded a few times. The chain recombines TRBV7-9 with TRBJ2-7; TRBD1 might be the D (5 bases). Germline-derived CDR1 and CDR2 are SEHNR and FQNEAQ (reference sequence). CDR3 length equals 13 residues. The V and J ends lost 3 bases and 2 bases respectively, with 8 bases between them. The DNA of the CDR3 is TGTGCCAGCAGCTTTCAGGGAACCTACGAGCAGTACTTC. Protein sequence: CASSFQGTYEQYF.

The rearrangement uses TRBV7-7 and TRBJ1-3; D gene unclear. This CDR3 is 13 amino acids long. Trimming shortened V by 1 base and J by 4 bases, and 5 bases separated the two germline ends. Germline V gene sequence: CDR1 SSHAT, CDR2 FNYEAQ (reference sequence). CDR3 amino acids: CASSLVVGNTIYF. The CDR3 DNA follows: TGTGCCAGCAGCTTAGTGGTCGGAAACACCATATATTTT.

CDR3 sequence: CASTYRLPWAGELFF. In DNA, the CDR3 is TGTGCCAGCACCTACCGATTACCATGGGCCGGGGAGCTGTTTTTT. V usage is TRBV7-8 and J usage is TRBJ2-2; D is undetermined. The V gene lost 7 bases and the J gene lost 6 bases, with 18 bases spanning the gap. Germline-derived CDR1 and CDR2 are SGHVS and FQNEAQ. This CDR3 has 15 amino acids. The variable domain in full, completed from reference TRBV7-8 and TRBJ2-2, reads GAGVSQSPRYKVAKRGQDVALRCDPISGHVSLFWYQQALGQGPEFLTYFQNEAQLDKSGLPSDRFFAERPEGSVSTLKIQRTQQEDSAVYLCASTYRLPWAGELFFGEGSRLTVL.

This clonotype was counted between two and nine times. The chain uses TRBV14 and TRBJ1-5; D possibly corresponds to TRBD1 (6 bases). This CDR3 comprises 14 residues. Trimming cost V 1 base and J 6 bases, with 10 bases left between them. The V gene's germline CDR1 is SGHDN and CDR2 FVKESK. The CDR3 region has the DNA TGTGCCAGCAGCCAAGCGGGGGCGGGTCAGCCCCAGCATTTT. Amino acids: CASSQAGAGQPQHF.

This clonotype was seen a single time. The chain joins TRBV6-5 to TRBJ1-6, with D possibly being TRBD1 (5 bases). Germline V lookup: CDR1 MNHEY, CDR2 SVGAGI. V was clipped by 5 bases and J by 7 bases, with 6 bases between them. This CDR3 has 12 residues. The DNA for the CDR3 is TGTGCCAGCAGTCACAGGAATTCACCCCTCCACTTT. Translated: CASSHRNSPLHF.

The chain is built from TRBV12-3 or TRBV12-4 and TRBJ2-2; D unresolved. CDR3 length: 15 residues. V was trimmed by 2 bases and J by 2 bases, leaving 9 bases between them. CDR3 sequence: CASSLWQTNTGELFF. The CDR3 DNA reads as TGTGCCAGCAGTTTATGGCAGACTAACACCGGGGAGCTGTTTTTT.

The chain combines TRBV7-3 with TRBJ1-1; 9 bases line up with TRBD1. Germline trimming cut 4 bases from V and 10 bases from J; bases unmatched to any gene: 4. The CDR3 is made up of 12 amino acids. The V gene's germline CDR1 is SGHTA and CDR2 FQGTGA. CDR3 protein: CASSYGTGRAFF. The CDR3 DNA reads TGTGCCAGCAGCTACGGGACAGGGAGAGCTTTCTTT. The entire variable domain, with the rest obtained from reference TRBV7-3 and TRBJ1-1, is as follows: GAGVSQTPSNKVTEKGKYVELRCDPISGHTALYWYRQSLGQGPEFLIYFQGTGAADDSGLPNDRFFAVRPEGSVSTLKIQRTERGDSAVYLCASSYGTGRAFFGQGTRLTVV.

The V and J genes are TRBV6-5 and TRBJ2-7; 7 bases match TRBD1. The CDR3 loop spans 15 amino acids. Per the germline V gene, CDR1 is MNHEY and CDR2 is SVGAGI. V was pared by 2 bases and J by 6 bases, with 10 bases of the junction left unmatched. This CDR3 is CASSYGQAGVGEQYF. The CDR3 DNA reads as TGTGCCAGCAGTTACGGACAGGCTGGAGTGGGCGAGCAGTACTTC.

The genes are TRBV7-2 and TRBJ2-4, with 9 bases lining up with TRBD2. Germline V gives CDR1 SGHTA, CDR2 FQGNSA. This CDR3 has 22 amino acids. The trim removed 2 bases at V and 0 bases at J, leaving 20 bases unmatched. The CDR3 loop reads CASSLSPPVGAGGALAKNIQYF. For the CDR3, the DNA is TGTGCCAGCAGCTTATCACCTCCCGTAGGTGCGGGAGGGGCCCTAGCCAAAAACATTCAGTACTTC.

V gene TRBV7-8 combines with J gene TRBJ1-6; 9 bases agree with TRBD1. Germline CDR1 and CDR2: SGHVS and FQNEAQ. This CDR3 has 16 amino acids. V gave up 6 bases and J gave up 7 bases; unmatched junction bases: 10. The CDR3 loop is CASRLSPGQGNSPLHF. In nucleotides, the CDR3 is TGTGCCAGCAGACTGTCTCCGGGACAGGGAAATTCACCCCTCCACTTT. Full variable domain (outside the CDR3, taken from reference TRBV7-8 and TRBJ1-6): GAGVSQSPRYKVAKRGQDVALRCDPISGHVSLFWYQQALGQGPEFLTYFQNEAQLDKSGLPSDRFFAERPEGSVSTLKIQRTQQEDSAVYLCASRLSPGQGNSPLHFGNGTRLTVT.

This chain uses TRBV7-2 with TRBJ2-2, with 12 bases lining up with TRBD1. Germline CDR1 SGHTA, CDR2 FQGNSA. Germline trimming cut 4 bases from V and 8 bases from J; bases unmatched to any gene: 5. This CDR3 comprises 15 residues. CDR3 amino acids: CASSWGQGAGGELFF. The CDR3 DNA reads as TGTGCCAGCAGCTGGGGACAGGGGGCGGGAGGGGAGCTGTTTTTT.

The chain couples TRBV4-3 to TRBJ2-5; no clear D. CDR3 length: 15 residues. Between the trimmed V and J ends, which lost 0 bases and 2 bases, there was a span of 10 bases. CDR1 and CDR2 from the germline V gene are LGHNA and YSLEER. CDR3: CASSQETHSQETQYF. DNA of the CDR3: TGCGCCAGCAGCCAAGAAACGCACAGTCAAGAGACCCAGTACTTC.

This clonotype was detected only a few times. The rearrangement uses TRBV6-2 or TRBV6-3 and TRBJ2-1; 7 nucleotides align to TRBD2. The germline gives CDR1 MNHEY, CDR2 SVGEGT. Trimming removed 1 base from V and 7 bases from J; junction bases left unmatched: 7. The CDR3 consists of 15 residues. In DNA, the CDR3 is TGTGCCAGCAGTTACTTAGGCGGGAGATGGAATGAGCAGTTCTTC. This codes for CASSYLGGRWNEQFF.

The chain has TRBV29-1 and TRBJ1-4; TRBD1 might be the D (5 bases). From germline, CDR1 is SQVTM and CDR2 ANQGSEA. CDR3 length: 12 amino acids. Trimming cost V 7 bases and J 7 bases, with 13 bases left between them. The CDR3 coding sequence is TGCAGCGGCTATCGCGGGGGTGAAAAACTGTTTTTT. It encodes CSGYRGGEKLFF.

This clonotype was seen only a few times. The V and J genes are TRBV28 and TRBJ1-1; D ambiguous. This CDR3 contains 15 residues. CDR1 and CDR2 from the germline V gene are MDHEN and SYDVKM. With 4 bases removed from V and 2 bases from J, the gap between germline ends came to 14 bases. CDR3 sequence: CASSSPGRRNTEAFF. The CDR3 DNA sequence: TGTGCCAGCAGTTCCCCCGGCAGGCGTAACACTGAAGCTTTCTTT. The full variable domain, in which reference TRBV28 and TRBJ1-1 provide the parts outside the CDR3, is DVKVTQSSRYLVKRTGEKVFLECVQDMDHENMFWYRQDPGLGLRLIYFSYDVKMKEKGDIPEGYSVSREKKERFSLILESASTNQTSMYLCASSSPGRRNTEAFFGQGTRLTVV.

V is TRBV7-9 and J is TRBJ2-1, with 13 bases aligning to TRBD2. CDR1 and CDR2 from the germline V gene are SEHNR and FQNEAQ (reference sequence). The CDR3 extends over 14 amino acids. The V and J ends lost 5 bases and 9 bases, in that order; junction bases with no gene match: 4. This CDR3 reads CASSRLAGGTEQFF. The CDR3 region has the DNA TGTGCCAGCAGCCGACTAGCGGGAGGAACTGAGCAGTTCTTC.

The J gene is TRBJ2-3, the V gene TRBV7-2; tentative D call: TRBD2 (6 bases). Germline V gene sequence: CDR1 SGHTA, CDR2 FQGNSA. This CDR3 is built from 16 residues. V shed 7 bases and J shed 3 bases, with 20 bases lying between them. DNA of the CDR3: TGTGCCAGCACCCGTAGAGGGACTCGGGGAACAGATACGCAGTATTTT. The encoded protein is CASTRRGTRGTDTQYF.

J is TRBJ2-5 and V is TRBV15; possible D gene TRBD1, 5 bases. V shed 0 bases and J shed 2 bases, with 10 bases lying between them. Germline values: CDR1 LNHNV, CDR2 YYDKDF (reference sequence). The length of the CDR3 is 15 residues. CDR3 sequence (DNA): TGTGCCACCAGCAGAGAGGGGCAGTTTCAAGAGACCCAGTACTTC. Protein: CATSREGQFQETQYF.

V usage is TRBV2 and J usage is TRBJ1-6, with 7 bases fitting TRBD1. From germline, CDR1 is SNHLY and CDR2 FYNNEI. This CDR3 comprises 15 residues. The junction had 6 bases not matched to a gene; V was cut back by 4 bases and J by 6 bases. CDR3 protein: CASSGGRGSNSPLHF. CDR3 sequence (DNA): TGTGCCAGCAGTGGAGGCAGGGGGTCTAATTCACCCCTCCACTTT.

The gene calls are TRBV2 and TRBJ2-1; 8 bases are a match to TRBD1. The V gene's germline CDR1 is SNHLY and CDR2 FYNNEI. V lost 3 bases to trimming and J lost 1 base; unmatched junction nucleotides: 8. The CDR3 spans 17 residues. The CDR3 sequence is CASSERAGGMSYNEQFF. CDR3 DNA: TGTGCCAGCAGTGAGAGGGCAGGGGGCATGTCCTACAATGAGCAGTTCTTC.

The chain is built from TRBV5-5 and TRBJ2-5, with D perhaps TRBD1 (6 bases). The CDR3 runs 13 residues. V was shortened by 4 bases and J by 5 bases, with 12 bases between the two germline ends. Germline V lookup: CDR1 SGHKS, CDR2 YYEKEE (reference sequence). DNA of the CDR3: TGTGCCAGCAGCCTGGACAGCTCGGAGACCCAGTACTTC. Its translation: CASSLDSSETQYF.

This sequence joins TRBV6-2 or TRBV6-3 and TRBJ2-4, with TRBD1 matching 7 bases. V dropped 2 bases and J dropped 8; count of bases not matched to a gene: 9. The germline V gene encodes CDR1 MNHEY and CDR2 SVGEGT. The CDR3 spans 15 residues. The CDR3 coding sequence is TGTGCCAGCAGTTACACAACAGGGGCCCTGGACATTCAGTACTTC. Its translation is CASSYTTGALDIQYF.